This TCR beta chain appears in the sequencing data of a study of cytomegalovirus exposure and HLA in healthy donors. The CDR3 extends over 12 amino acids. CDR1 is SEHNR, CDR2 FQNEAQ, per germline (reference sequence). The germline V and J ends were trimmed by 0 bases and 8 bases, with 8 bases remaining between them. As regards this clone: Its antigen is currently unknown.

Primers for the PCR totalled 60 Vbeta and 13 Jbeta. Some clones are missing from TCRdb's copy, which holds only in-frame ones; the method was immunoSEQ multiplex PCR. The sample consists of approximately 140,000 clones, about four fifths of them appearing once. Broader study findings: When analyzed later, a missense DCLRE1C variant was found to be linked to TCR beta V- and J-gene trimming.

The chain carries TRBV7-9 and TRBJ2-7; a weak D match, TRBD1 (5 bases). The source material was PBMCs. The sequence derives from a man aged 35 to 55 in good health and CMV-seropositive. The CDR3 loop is CASSLANRQQYF. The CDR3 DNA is TGTGCCAGCAGCTTAGCTAACAGGCAGCAGTACTTC.